The clone carrying this TCR beta chain was recorded only once. These data originate in a study of cytomegalovirus exposure and HLA in healthy donors. Primers: 60 Vbeta forward and 13 Jbeta reverse. Some clones are missing from TCRdb's copy, which holds only in-frame ones; the method was immunoSEQ multiplex PCR. There are roughly 180,000 clones in the sample; 70% to 85% occur only once, and 1.2% lies in the top ten. This clonotype was obtained from a girl under 10 years old in good health and CMV-seropositive. Sample: PBMCs.

The CDR3 loop reads CAWSVKFSRINEKLFF. The CDR3, as DNA: TGTGCCTGGAGTGTAAAGTTCTCTAGAATCAACGAAAAACTGTTTTTT. This sequence joins TRBV30 and TRBJ1-4; no clear D gene. The V and J ends lost 0 bases and 8 bases respectively, with 19 bases between them. Germline V gene data show CDR1 as GTSNPN and CDR2 as SVGIG (reference sequence). CDR3 size: 16 residues.